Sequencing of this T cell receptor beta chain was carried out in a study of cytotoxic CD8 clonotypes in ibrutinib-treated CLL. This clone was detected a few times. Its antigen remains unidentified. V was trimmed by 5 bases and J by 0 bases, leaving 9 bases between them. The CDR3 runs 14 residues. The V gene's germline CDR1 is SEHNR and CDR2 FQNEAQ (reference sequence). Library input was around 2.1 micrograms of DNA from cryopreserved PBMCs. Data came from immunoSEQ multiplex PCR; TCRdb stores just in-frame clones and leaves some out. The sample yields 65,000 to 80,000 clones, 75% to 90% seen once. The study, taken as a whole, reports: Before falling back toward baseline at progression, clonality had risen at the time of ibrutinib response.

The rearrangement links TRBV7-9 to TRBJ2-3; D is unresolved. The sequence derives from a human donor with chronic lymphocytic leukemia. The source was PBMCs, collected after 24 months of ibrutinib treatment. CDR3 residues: CASSTTISTDTQYF. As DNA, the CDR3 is TGTGCCAGCAGCACTACAATAAGCACAGATACGCAGTATTTT. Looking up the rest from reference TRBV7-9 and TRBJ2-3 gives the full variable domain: DTGVSQNPRHKITKRGQNVTFRCDPISEHNRLYWYRQTLGQGPEFLTYFQNEAQLEKSRLLSDRFSAERPKGSFSTLEIQRTEQGDSAMYLCASSTTISTDTQYFGPGTRLTVL.